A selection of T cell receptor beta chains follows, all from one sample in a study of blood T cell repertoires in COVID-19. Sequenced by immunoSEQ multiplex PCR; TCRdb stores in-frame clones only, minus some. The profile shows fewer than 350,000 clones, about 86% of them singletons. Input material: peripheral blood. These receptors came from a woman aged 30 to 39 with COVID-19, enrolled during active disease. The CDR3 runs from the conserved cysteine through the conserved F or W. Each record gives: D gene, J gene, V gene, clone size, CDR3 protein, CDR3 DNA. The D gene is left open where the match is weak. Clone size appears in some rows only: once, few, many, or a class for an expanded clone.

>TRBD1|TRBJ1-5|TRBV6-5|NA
CASSPGGYNQPQHF
TGTGCCAGCAGCCCAGGGGGGTACAATCAGCCCCAGCATTTT
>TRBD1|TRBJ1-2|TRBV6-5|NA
CASSRQGYGYTF
TGTGCCAGCAGCCGACAGGGCTATGGCTACACCTTC
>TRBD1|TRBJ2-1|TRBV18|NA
CASSPLPRGKDEQFF
TGTGCCAGCTCACCATTGCCCAGGGGGAAGGATGAGCAGTTCTTC
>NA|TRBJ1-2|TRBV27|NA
CASRDSLYGYTF
TGTGCCAGCCGTGACAGTCTCTATGGCTACACCTTC
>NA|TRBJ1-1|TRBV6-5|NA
CASRLEWTWDTEAFF
TGTGCCAGCAGGCTTGAGTGGACTTGGGACACTGAAGCTTTCTTT
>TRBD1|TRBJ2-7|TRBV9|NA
CASSVVSGGVGDEQYF
TGTGCCAGCAGCGTAGTTTCAGGGGGCGTTGGGGACGAGCAGTACTTC
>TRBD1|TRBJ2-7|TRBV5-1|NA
CASSDRQGAIYEQYF
TGCGCCAGCAGCGACCGACAGGGGGCGATCTACGAGCAGTACTTC
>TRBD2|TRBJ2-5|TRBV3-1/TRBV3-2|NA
CASSPAPVGGGDETQYF
TGTGCCAGCAGCCCCGCCCCCGTTGGGGGGGGTGACGAGACCCAGTACTTC
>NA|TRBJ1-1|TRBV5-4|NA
CASRPGIGGQTEAFF
TGTGCCAGCAGACCTGGAATCGGGGGGCAGACTGAAGCTTTCTTT
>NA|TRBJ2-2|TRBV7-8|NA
CASSPSGGAVTGELFF
TGTGCCAGCAGCCCCAGCGGAGGGGCGGTCACCGGGGAGCTGTTTTTT
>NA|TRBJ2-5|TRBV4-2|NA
CASSQGGQETQYF
TGTGCCAGCAGCCAAGGAGGGCAAGAGACCCAGTACTTC
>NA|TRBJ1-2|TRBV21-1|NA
CASSKNPGIATNYGYTF
TGTGCCAGCAGCAAAAACCCAGGGATCGCAACTAACTATGGCTACACCTTC
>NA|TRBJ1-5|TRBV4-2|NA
CASSQEVAVGEYTYQPQHF
TGTGCCAGCAGCCAAGAAGTTGCGGTTGGGGAGTATACTTATCAGCCCCAGCATTTT
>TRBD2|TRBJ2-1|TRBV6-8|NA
CASSCHLAGQYNEQFF
TGTGCCAGCAGTTGCCACCTAGCGGGCCAATACAATGAGCAGTTCTTC
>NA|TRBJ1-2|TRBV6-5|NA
CASTDRYYGYTF
TGTGCCAGCACCGACAGATACTATGGCTACACCTTC
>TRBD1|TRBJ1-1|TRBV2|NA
CASTLTGALEAFF
TGTGCCAGCACCTTGACAGGGGCCCTTGAAGCTTTCTTT
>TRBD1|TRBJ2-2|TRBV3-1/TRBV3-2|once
CASSLPTGGVYGELFF
TGTGCCAGCAGCTTACCGACAGGGGGCGTTTATGGGGAGCTGTTTTTT
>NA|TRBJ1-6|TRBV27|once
CASSYYNSPLHF
TGTGCCAGCAGCTATTATAATTCACCCCTCCACTTT
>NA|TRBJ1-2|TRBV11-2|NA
CASSPRLRGSGYTF
TGTGCCAGCAGCCCCCGCCTTCGGGGAAGTGGCTACACCTTC
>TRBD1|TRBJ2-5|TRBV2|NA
CASSNPTGGEETQYF
TGTGCCAGCAGCAACCCTACAGGGGGCGAGGAGACCCAGTACTTC
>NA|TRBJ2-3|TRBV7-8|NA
CASSLGTSRADTQYF
TGTGCCAGCAGCCTAGGAACTAGCCGTGCAGATACGCAGTATTTT
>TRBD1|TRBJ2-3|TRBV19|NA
CASSEIGTGSTGTQYF
TGTGCCAGTAGTGAGATCGGGACAGGTTCAACTGGGACGCAGTATTTT
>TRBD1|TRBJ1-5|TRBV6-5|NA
CASRTGVGQPQHF
TGTGCCAGCAGAACAGGGGTTGGGCAGCCCCAGCATTTT
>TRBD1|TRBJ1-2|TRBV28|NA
CASSSPGQAPLGYTF
TGTGCCAGCAGTTCACCCGGACAGGCTCCCTTAGGCTACACCTTC
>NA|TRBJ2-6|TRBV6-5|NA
CASQETGANVLTF
TGTGCCAGCCAGGAAACTGGGGCCAACGTCCTGACTTTC
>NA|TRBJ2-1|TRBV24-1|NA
CATSDFSQGYNEQFF
TGTGCCACCAGTGATTTCTCACAGGGATACAATGAGCAGTTCTTC
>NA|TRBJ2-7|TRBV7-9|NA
CASSLVGAAYEQYF
TGTGCCAGCAGCTTAGTTGGGGCGGCCTACGAGCAGTACTTC
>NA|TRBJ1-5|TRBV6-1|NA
CASSEAGLRRQPQHF
TGTGCCAGCAGTGAAGCGGGACTCCGGCGTCAGCCCCAGCATTTT
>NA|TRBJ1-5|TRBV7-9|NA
CASSPGGGQPQHF
TGTGCCAGCAGCCCGGGGGGGGGACAGCCCCAGCATTTT
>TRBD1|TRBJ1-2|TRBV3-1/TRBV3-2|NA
CASSRNPGTGGADYGYTF
TGTGCCAGCAGCCGAAACCCCGGGACAGGGGGCGCTGACTATGGCTACACCTTC
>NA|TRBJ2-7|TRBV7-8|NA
CASSRTDYRNYEQYF
TGTGCCAGCAGCCGGACAGATTATAGGAACTACGAGCAGTACTTC
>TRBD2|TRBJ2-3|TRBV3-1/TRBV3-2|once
CASSQPSGLLTDTQYF
TGTGCCAGCAGCCAACCTAGCGGGCTCCTCACAGATACGCAGTATTTT
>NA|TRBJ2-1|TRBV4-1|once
CASSQDPERGYGEQFF
TGCGCCAGCAGCCAAGATCCGGAAAGGGGTTATGGTGAGCAGTTCTTC
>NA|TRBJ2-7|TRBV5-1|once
CASSKGAYEQYF
TGCGCCAGCAGCAAGGGAGCCTACGAGCAGTACTTC
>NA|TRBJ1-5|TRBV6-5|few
CASSYDKNQPQHF
TGTGCCAGCAGCTACGACAAAAATCAGCCCCAGCATTTT
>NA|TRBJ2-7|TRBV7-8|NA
CASSLFAGAEYF
TGTGCCAGCAGCTTATTTGCGGGGGCCGAGTACTTC
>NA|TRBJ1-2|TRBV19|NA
CASSYPSNYGYTF
TGTGCCAGTTCCTACCCGAGTAACTATGGCTACACCTTC
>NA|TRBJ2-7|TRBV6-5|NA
CASILLGGGEQYF
TGTGCCAGCATCCTCCTGGGAGGGGGCGAGCAGTACTTC
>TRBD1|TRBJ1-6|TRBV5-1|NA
CASSQGTGVNSPLHF
TGCGCCAGCAGCCAAGGGACAGGGGTTAATTCACCCCTCCACTTT
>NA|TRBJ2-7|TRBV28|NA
CASSLQVHPYEQYF
TGTGCCAGCAGTTTACAGGTCCATCCCTACGAGCAGTACTTC
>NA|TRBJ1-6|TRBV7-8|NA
CASSLSSSYNSPLHF
TGTGCCAGCAGCCTTTCCAGCTCCTATAATTCACCCCTCCACTTT
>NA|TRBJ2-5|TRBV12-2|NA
CASRLKPREGLKETQYF
TGTGCAAGTCGCTTGAAACCCCGGGAGGGACTGAAAGAGACCCAGTACTTC
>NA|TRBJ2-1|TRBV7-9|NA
CASSLGPLAYNEQFF
TGTGCCAGCAGCTTAGGGCCGCTCGCCTACAATGAGCAGTTCTTC
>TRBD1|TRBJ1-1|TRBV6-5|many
CASSRRQGNTEAFF
TGTGCCAGCAGTAGACGACAGGGGAACACTGAAGCTTTCTTT
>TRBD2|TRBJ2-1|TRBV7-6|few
CASSLGLAGGGEQFF
TGTGCCAGCAGCTTAGGACTAGCGGGGGGTGGTGAGCAGTTCTTC
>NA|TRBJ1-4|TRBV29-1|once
CSVEDPTVEHEKLFF
TGCAGCGTTGAAGATCCGACAGTTGAACATGAAAAACTGTTTTTT
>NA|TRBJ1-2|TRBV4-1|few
CASSQEGRGDGYTF
TGCGCCAGCAGCCAAGAGGGCAGGGGCGATGGCTACACCTTC
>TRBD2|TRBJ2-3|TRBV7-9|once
CASSSRRRGGFEGTDTQYF
TGTGCCAGCAGCTCCCGAAGGCGCGGGGGGTTTGAGGGCACAGATACGCAGTATTTT
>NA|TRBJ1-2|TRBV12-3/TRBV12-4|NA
CASSNVRDYGYTF
TGTGCCAGCAGTAATGTGAGGGACTATGGCTACACCTTC
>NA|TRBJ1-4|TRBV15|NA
CATSRDRQGQGKLFF
TGTGCCACCAGCAGAGATCGGCAGGGCCAGGGGAAACTGTTTTTT
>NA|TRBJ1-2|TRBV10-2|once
CASSEARRASNYGYTF
TGCGCCAGCAGTGAGGCCCGGCGGGCGTCTAACTATGGCTACACCTTC
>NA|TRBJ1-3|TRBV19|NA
CASSATGNSGNTIYF
TGTGCCAGTAGTGCGACAGGCAACTCTGGAAACACCATATATTTT